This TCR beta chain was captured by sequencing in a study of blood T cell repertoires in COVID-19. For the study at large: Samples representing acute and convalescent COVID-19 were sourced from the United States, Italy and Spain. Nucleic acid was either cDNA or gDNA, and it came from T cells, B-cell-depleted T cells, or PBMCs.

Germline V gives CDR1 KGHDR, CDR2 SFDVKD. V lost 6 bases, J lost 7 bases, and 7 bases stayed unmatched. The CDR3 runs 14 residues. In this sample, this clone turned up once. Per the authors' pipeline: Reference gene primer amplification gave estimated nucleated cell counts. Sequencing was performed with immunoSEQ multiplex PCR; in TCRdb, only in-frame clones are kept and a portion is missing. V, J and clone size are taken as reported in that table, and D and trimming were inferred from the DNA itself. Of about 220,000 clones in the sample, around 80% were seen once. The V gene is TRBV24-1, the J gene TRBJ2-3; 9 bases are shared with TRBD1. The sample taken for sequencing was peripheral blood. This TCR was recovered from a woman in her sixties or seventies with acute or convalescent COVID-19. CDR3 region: CATSRTGDGNTQYF. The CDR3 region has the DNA TGTGCCACCAGTAGGACAGGGGACGGAAATACGCAGTATTTT.